This T cell receptor beta chain appears in the sequencing data of a study of blood T cell repertoires in COVID-19. Overall study context: PBMCs, B-cell-depleted T cells, or T cells were the source of the cDNA or gDNA that made up the material.

The CDR3 is 16 amino acids. With 5 bases removed from V and 4 bases from J, the gap between germline ends came to 18 bases. Germline lookup yields CDR1 MNHEY and CDR2 SVGEGT. Clones were read by immunoSEQ multiplex PCR, and TCRdb kept only the in-frame ones, dropping some. The repertoire holds about 240,000 clones, with around 85% as singletons. This chain links TRBV6-2 or TRBV6-3 with TRBJ2-4, with D maybe TRBD1 (5 bases). This clonotype was obtained from a man aged 55 to 70 with acute or convalescent COVID-19. Sequenced: peripheral blood. The CDR3 DNA sequence: TGTGCCAGCAGTCCCCCCCCGACAGATCCAAAAAACATTCAGTACTTC. Protein: CASSPPPTDPKNIQYF.